This TCR beta chain was profiled in a study of shared clonotypes between healthy human individuals. Details on this clone: Its antigen is unknown.

Germline CDR1 is KGHSH and CDR2 is LQKENI. The CDR3 consists of 16 residues. V shed 4 bases and J 2 bases; nucleotides not matched to a gene: 5. Study outcomes and limitations: Naive CD4 clonotypes were shared across a handful of donors at about 5%. It was the few donors that limited the genetic and exposure-history diversity represented.

The data were produced by immunoSEQ multiplex PCR, yet TCRdb's version contains in-frame clones alone and is incomplete. The sample contains about 1 million clones, about 75% of which appear only once. All donors were healthy HIV-negative adults lacking recent acute infections or vaccinations. Material: memory CD4+ T cells sorted from blood. The subset here: CD45RA-negative fraction. The sequence derives from a man younger than 30 in good health. The genes are TRBV18 and TRBJ2-3, with 11 bases aligning to TRBD2. The CDR3 is CASSLTLAGATDTQYF. The CDR3 bases are TGTGCCAGCTCACTCACACTAGCGGGAGCCACAGATACGCAGTATTTT.